This T cell receptor beta chain was recovered during a study of T cells in Graves' hyperthyroidism and ophthalmopathy. Uncontrolled infection, other autoimmune disease, pregnancy or lactation excluded patients. This clonotype was recorded a few times. The source material, RNA transcripts, was used to amplify TCR beta CDR3 regions. HTBI primers drove first-round RT-PCR of the TCR CDR3. TCRdb reprocessed the multiplex PCR reads with MiXCR, giving one entry per CDR3 protein. The sample lists fewer than 450,000 distinct CDR3 sequences; roughly an eighth were seen once. Per the germline V gene, CDR1 is SEHNR and CDR2 is FQNEAQ (reference sequence). Trimming removed 5 bases from V and 0 bases from J, with 20 bases in between. This CDR3 is 17 amino acids long.

Sequencing was performed on blood. The rearrangement links TRBV7-9 to TRBJ2-7; D unclear. The origin of this receptor is a man aged 50 or older with Graves' ophthalmopathy. The CDR3 is CASSPTSRWESSYEQYF. In nucleotides, the CDR3 is TGTGCCAGCAGCCCCACGAGTCGATGGGAAAGCTCCTACGAGCAGTACTTC.